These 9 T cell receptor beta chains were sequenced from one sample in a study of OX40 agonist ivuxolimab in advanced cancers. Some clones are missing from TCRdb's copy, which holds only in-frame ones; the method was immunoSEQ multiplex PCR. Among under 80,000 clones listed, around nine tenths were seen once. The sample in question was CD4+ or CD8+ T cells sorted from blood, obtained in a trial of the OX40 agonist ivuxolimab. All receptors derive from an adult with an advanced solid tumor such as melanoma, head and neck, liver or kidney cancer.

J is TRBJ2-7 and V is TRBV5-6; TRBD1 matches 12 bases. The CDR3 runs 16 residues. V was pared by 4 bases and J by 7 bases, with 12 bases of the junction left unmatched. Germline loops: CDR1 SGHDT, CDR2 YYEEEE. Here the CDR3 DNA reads TGTGCCAGCAGCCCTGCCGTGGGACAGGGGGCGCATGAGCAGTACTTC. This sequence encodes CASSPAVGQGAHEQYF.

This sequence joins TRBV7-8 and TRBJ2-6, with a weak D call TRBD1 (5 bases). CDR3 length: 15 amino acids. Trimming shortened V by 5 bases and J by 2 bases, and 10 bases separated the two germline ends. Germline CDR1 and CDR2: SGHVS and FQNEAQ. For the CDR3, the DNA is TGTGCCAGCAGCATTACAGGTGCTGGGGCCAACGTCCTGACTTTC. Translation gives CASSITGAGANVLTF. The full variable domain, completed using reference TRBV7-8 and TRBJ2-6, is GAGVSQSPRYKVAKRGQDVALRCDPISGHVSLFWYQQALGQGPEFLTYFQNEAQLDKSGLPSDRFFAERPEGSVSTLKIQRTQQEDSAVYLCASSITGAGANVLTFGAGSRLTVL.

Here the CDR3 reads CASSLTPGRGQPQHF. CDR3 in DNA: TGTGCCAGCAGCCTCACCCCGGGGAGGGGACAGCCCCAGCATTTT. The V call is TRBV6-6, the J call TRBJ1-5; TRBD1 is a possible D gene (5 bases). Trimming took off 6 bases at V and 7 bases at J, with 19 bases between the two ends. The CDR3 has 15 amino acids. CDR1 is MNHNY and CDR2 is SVGAGI in the germline V gene (reference sequence).

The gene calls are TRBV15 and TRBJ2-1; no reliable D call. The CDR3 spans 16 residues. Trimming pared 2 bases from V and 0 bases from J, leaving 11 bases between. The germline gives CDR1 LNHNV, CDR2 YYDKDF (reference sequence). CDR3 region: CATSRPGRLSYNEQFF. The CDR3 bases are TGTGCCACCAGCAGACCCGGCAGACTCTCCTACAATGAGCAGTTCTTC.

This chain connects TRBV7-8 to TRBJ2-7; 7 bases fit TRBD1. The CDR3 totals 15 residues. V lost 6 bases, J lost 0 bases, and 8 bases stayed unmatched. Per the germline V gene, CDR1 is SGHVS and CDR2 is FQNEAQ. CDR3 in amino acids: CASSSRDSNSYEQYF. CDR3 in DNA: TGTGCCAGCAGTAGCCGGGACAGCAACTCCTACGAGCAGTACTTC.

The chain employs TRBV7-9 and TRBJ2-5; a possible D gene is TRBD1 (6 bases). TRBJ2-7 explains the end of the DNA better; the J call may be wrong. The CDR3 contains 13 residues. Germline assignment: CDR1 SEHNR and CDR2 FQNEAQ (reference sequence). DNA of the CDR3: TGTGCCAGCAGCTTAGAAGACAGGTACGAGCAGTACTTC. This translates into CASSLEDRYEQYF.

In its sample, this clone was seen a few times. The CDR3 protein is CSVGQGDGSEQYF. As DNA, the CDR3 is TGCAGCGTGGGACAGGGCGATGGTAGCGAGCAGTACTTC. The V and J genes are TRBV29-1 and TRBJ2-7, with 9 bases lining up with TRBD1. Trimming took 6 bases from V and 6 from J; bases not matched to a gene: 9. The CDR3 has 13 amino acids. Germline V gene lookup returns CDR1 SQVTM and CDR2 ANQGSEA.

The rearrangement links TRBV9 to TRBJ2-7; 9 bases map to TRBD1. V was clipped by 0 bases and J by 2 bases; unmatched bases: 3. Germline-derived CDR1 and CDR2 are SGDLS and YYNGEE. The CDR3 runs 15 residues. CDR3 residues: CASSVGDRAAYEQYF. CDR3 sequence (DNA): TGTGCCAGCAGCGTAGGGGACAGGGCCGCCTACGAGCAGTACTTC.

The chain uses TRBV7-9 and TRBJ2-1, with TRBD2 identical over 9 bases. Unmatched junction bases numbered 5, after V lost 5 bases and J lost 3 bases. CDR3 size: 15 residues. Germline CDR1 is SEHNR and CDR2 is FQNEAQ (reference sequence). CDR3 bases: TGTGCCAGCAGCCCAATAGCGGGAGTCTACAATGAGCAGTTCTTC. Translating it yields CASSPIAGVYNEQFF.